The sequence of this T cell receptor beta chain was determined in a study of shared clonotypes between healthy human individuals. TCRdb's table, derived via immunoSEQ multiplex PCR, lists solely in-frame clones and lacks some. The sample includes about 1 million clones, about three quarters of them seen just once. This clone was counted a few times. The CDR3 length is 12 residues. Per the germline V gene, CDR1 is GTSNPN and CDR2 is SVGIG (reference sequence). The chain is built from TRBV30 and TRBJ1-1; possible D gene TRBD1, 5 bases. The source material was memory CD4+ T cells sorted from blood. Subset given: CD45RA-negative fraction. The TCR comes from a man aged 18 to 29 in good health. The CDR3 here is CAPAQEGTEAFF. The DNA for the CDR3 is TGTGCACCCGCACAGGAGGGGACTGAAGCTTTCTTT.